This T cell receptor (beta chain) is drawn from a study of shared clonotypes between healthy human individuals. For the study at large: A couple of female and a few male donors aged 18 to 49 were enrolled.

Terminally differentiated effector memory CD45RA+ cells were left out of the naive CD8 fraction, which was CD45RO-negative and positively selected for CCR7. Adult donors, all healthy and HIV-negative, had no recent acute infections or vaccinations. Worth noting for this clone: Its antigen is not known.

General observations from the study: In a handful of donors, about 5% of naive CD4 clonotypes appeared in common. On the whole, naive subsets had larger estimated richness than memory subsets had.

V shed 5 bases, J shed 7 bases, and the junction held 7 bases outside the gene matches. CDR3 size: 13 residues. Per the germline V gene, CDR1 is PRHDT and CDR2 is FYEKMQ (reference sequence). Clones were sequenced by immunoSEQ multiplex PCR, and TCRdb holds only the in-frame ones, with some missing. The sample records some 2,000,000 clones, about 94% being singletons. The chain recombines TRBV13 with TRBJ2-5; 7 bases map to TRBD2. The sequence was collected from a man younger than 35 in good health. Sequencing input: naive CD8+ T cells sorted from blood. CDR3 bases: TGTGCCAGCAGCGGCGGGGGAGGAGGGACCCAGTACTTC. Its protein product is CASSGGGGGTQYF.